What follows describes a single T cell receptor (beta chain). From germline, CDR1 is GTSNPN and CDR2 SVGIG (reference sequence). CDR3 length: 13 amino acids. The ends were cut back, 4 bases at V and 5 bases at J, with 14 bases in the middle. This entry is derived from a study of shared clonotypes between healthy human individuals. Study context: Ranging from 18 to 49 in age, donors were a couple of women and a few men. Used for every donor were three CD4 naive, three CD4 memory, two CD8 naive and one CD8 memory plate.

Original data processing: ImmunoSEQ sequences covered only the junction and lacked quality scores; filtering therefore differed. Sequencing was performed with immunoSEQ multiplex PCR; in TCRdb, only in-frame clones are kept and a portion is missing. The V and J calls and clone size were taken over from that table, and D and trimming were inferred from the DNA. Of 2.3 million or so clones in the sample, just over 90% were seen once. The sequence was obtained from a man in his late teens or twenties in good health. Some clones in this sample may be carry-over from other donors' samples. The chain is built from TRBV30 and TRBJ1-1; D is uncertain. Specimen: naive CD4+ T cells from PBMCs. Subset: CD45RA+ positively selected. CDR3 protein: CAWIRGFGTEAFF. CDR3 nucleotide sequence: TGTGCCTGGATAAGAGGATTTGGGACTGAAGCTTTCTTT.